This T cell receptor beta chain was obtained from a study of T cells in narcolepsy. Study background: Patients with NT1 or NT2 and healthy control donors were enrolled.

This clone appeared a few times. Its antigen is not known. Study-level findings and limits: Autoreactive clonotypes reportedly recurred in blood of same and different patients, not controls. Some memory CD4+ repertoires had no autoreactive clone sequences.

Data came from immunoSEQ multiplex PCR; TCRdb stores just in-frame clones and leaves some out. The sample has about 30,000 clones; around 79% are singletons. The sequenced sample was CD45RA- memory CD4+ T cells from PBMCs. The TCR originated in a human donor with narcolepsy.

The CDR3 coding sequence is TGTGCCAGTATCCAGGGGACAGGGGGCAATCAGCCCCAGCATTTT. Translated: CASIQGTGGNQPQHF. This chain connects TRBV19 to TRBJ1-5; 10 positions match TRBD1. CDR1 LNHDA and CDR2 SQIVND come from the germline V gene (reference sequence). Losses at the gene ends were 7 bases for V and 2 bases for J; bases not matched to a gene: 5. The CDR3 totals 15 residues.